This T cell receptor (beta chain) is from a study of cytomegalovirus exposure and HLA in healthy donors. With 60 Vbeta and 13 Jbeta primers, the PCR was carried out. Clones were sequenced by immunoSEQ multiplex PCR, and TCRdb holds only the in-frame ones, with some missing. The data show roughly 180,000 clones, roughly 80% seen once. Germline CDR1 and CDR2: ENHRY and SYGVKD. The CDR3 sequence is 15 residues long. V shed 5 bases, J shed 2 bases, and the junction held 6 bases outside the gene matches. Concerning this clone: No antigen is known for it.

Overall study results and limits: Versus the approximately 720-donor mean, an Asian-associated ancestry cluster reportedly showed fewer N-insertions in a later analysis.

The chain recombines TRBV10-3 with TRBJ1-5; TRBD1 matches at 7 bases. The sequencing sample was made of PBMCs. The receptor comes from a male donor in good health and CMV-seronegative. CDR3 sequence (DNA): TGTGCCATCAGTAGCCACAGGGGAGGCAATCAGCCCCAGCATTTT. It is translated as CAISSHRGGNQPQHF.